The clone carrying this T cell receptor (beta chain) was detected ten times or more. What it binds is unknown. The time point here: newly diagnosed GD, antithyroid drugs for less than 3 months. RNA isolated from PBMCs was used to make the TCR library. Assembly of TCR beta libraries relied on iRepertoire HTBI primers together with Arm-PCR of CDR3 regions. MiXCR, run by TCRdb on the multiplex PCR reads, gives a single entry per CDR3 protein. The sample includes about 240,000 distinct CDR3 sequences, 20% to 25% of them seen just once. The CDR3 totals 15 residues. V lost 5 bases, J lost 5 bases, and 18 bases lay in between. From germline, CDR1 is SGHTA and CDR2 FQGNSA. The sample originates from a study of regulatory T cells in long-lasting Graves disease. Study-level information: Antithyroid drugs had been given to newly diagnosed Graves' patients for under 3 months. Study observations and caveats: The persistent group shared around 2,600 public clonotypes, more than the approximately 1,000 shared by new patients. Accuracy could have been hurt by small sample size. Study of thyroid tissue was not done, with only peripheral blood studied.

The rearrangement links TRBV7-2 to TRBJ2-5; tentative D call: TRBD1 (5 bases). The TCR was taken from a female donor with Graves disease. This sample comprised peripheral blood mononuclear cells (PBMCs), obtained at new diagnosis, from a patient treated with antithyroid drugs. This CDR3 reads CASSPRLGPVETQYF. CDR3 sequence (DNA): TGTGCCAGCAGCCCTCGACTGGGGCCGGTGGAGACCCAGTACTTC.